The 7 T cell receptor beta chains below all came from one sample that was sequenced in a study of cytomegalovirus exposure and HLA in healthy donors. Profiled with immunoSEQ multiplex PCR; TCRdb holds only in-frame clones, not every one. The data contain 120,000 or so clones, about 89% of them singletons. Sample: PBMCs. Receptors originate from a woman aged 18-29 years in good health and CMV-seronegative.

This clone was found once. This chain connects TRBV2 to TRBJ2-3, with TRBD2 matching over 12 bases. The CDR3 is made up of 15 amino acids. Germline-derived CDR1 and CDR2 are SNHLY and FYNNEI. J was trimmed by 4 bases and V by 8 bases; bases with no gene match: 7. CDR3 bases: TGTGCCAGCCTTGGACTAGCGGGAAGCGCAGATACGCAGTATTTT. Translation gives CASLGLAGSADTQYF.

This clone was found a few times. Other DNA sequences in this sample translate to the same CDR3. This chain links TRBV6-4 with TRBJ2-2; no definite D call. Germline lookup yields CDR1 MRHNA and CDR2 SNTAGT. The CDR3 has 13 residues. V dropped 0 bases and J dropped 4 bases, with 3 bases sitting between them. The CDR3 protein is CASSDSSTGELFF. The DNA for the CDR3 is TGTGCCAGCAGTGACTCTAGCACCGGGGAGCTGTTTTTT.

The rearrangement uses TRBV20-1 and TRBJ2-7; 7 positions agree with TRBD1. The junction had 4 bases not matched to a gene; V was cut back by 5 bases and J by 6 bases. In germline, CDR1 is DFQATT, CDR2 SNEGSKA (reference sequence). The CDR3 runs to 11 residues. CDR3 amino acids: CSAQQGREQYF. The DNA for the CDR3 is TGCAGTGCTCAACAGGGGCGCGAGCAGTACTTC.

The chain carries TRBV6-4 and TRBJ1-5, with TRBD1 identical over 8 bases. This CDR3 comprises 16 residues. The junction had 7 bases not matched to a gene; V was cut back by 2 bases and J by 4 bases. The germline CDR1 and CDR2 sequences are MRHNA and SNTAGT. CDR3 DNA: TGTGCCAGCAGTGACCGTATGGACAGGGAAAATCAGCCCCAGCATTTT. Protein product: CASSDRMDRENQPQHF.

The chain employs TRBV9 and TRBJ2-7, with 11 bases matching TRBD1. The germline V gene encodes CDR1 SGDLS and CDR2 YYNGEE. Unmatched junction bases numbered 2, after V lost 3 bases and J lost 3 bases. CDR3 length equals 14 residues. The CDR3 protein is CASSAGQGDYEQYF. The CDR3 DNA follows: TGTGCCAGCAGCGCGGGACAGGGGGACTACGAGCAGTACTTC.

This chain uses TRBV13 with TRBJ1-2; weak D call: TRBD1 (5 bases). The V end was cut by 0 bases, the J end by 2 bases, with 13 bases between. Per germline, CDR1 PRHDT and CDR2 FYEKMQ (reference sequence). The CDR3 loop spans 16 amino acids. The CDR3, as DNA: TGTGCCAGCAGCTTAGGGGGGCAGGGTTCGAACTATGGCTACACCTTC. Residues: CASSLGGQGSNYGYTF.

The chain recombines TRBV28 with TRBJ2-7; 7 nucleotides align to TRBD2. The CDR3 extends over 15 amino acids. Per germline, CDR1 MDHEN and CDR2 SYDVKM. With V trimmed by 1 base and J by 3 bases, 6 bases remained unmatched. CDR3 protein: CASSLSWGGGYEQYF. In nucleotides, the CDR3 is TGTGCCAGCAGTTTATCTTGGGGGGGAGGCTACGAGCAGTACTTC.